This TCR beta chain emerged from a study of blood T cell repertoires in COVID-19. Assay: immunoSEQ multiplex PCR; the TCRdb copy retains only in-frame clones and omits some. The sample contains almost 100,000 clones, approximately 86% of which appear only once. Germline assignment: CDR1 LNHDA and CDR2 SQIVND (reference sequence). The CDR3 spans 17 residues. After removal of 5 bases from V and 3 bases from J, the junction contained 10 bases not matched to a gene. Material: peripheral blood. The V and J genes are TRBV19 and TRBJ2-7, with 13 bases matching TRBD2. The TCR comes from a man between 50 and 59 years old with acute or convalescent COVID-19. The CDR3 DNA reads TGTGCCAGTAGTCCTAGGAGAGGGACTAGCGGGATCTACGAGCAGTACTTC. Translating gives CASSPRRGTSGIYEQYF.